This T cell receptor beta chain was captured in a study of long-term antiretroviral therapy in people with HIV. Study background: The immediate-ART recommendation dates to 2015, and the earliest samples predate it by about a decade.

The immunoSEQ assay was v3.0, run at survey level. The repertoire was sequenced with immunoSEQ multiplex PCR; TCRdb's copy has only in-frame clones and lacks some. Among tens of thousands of clones listed, about 95% were seen once. Germline CDR1 is LGHNT and CDR2 is FRNRAP. Trimming removed 5 bases at V and 2 bases at J, with 24 bases between. CDR3 length: 18 amino acids. Details on this clone: Its cognate antigen is unknown.

Findings of the study overall: The blood, collected between the mid-2000s and the late 2010s, was possibly taken under older ART regimens.

Every one of the donors gave at least one pre-ART PBMC sample and at least two post-ART PBMC samples. This receptor was identified in a man aged 25-45 years with HIV. The rearrangement uses TRBV12-5 and TRBJ2-5, with a weak D call TRBD2 (6 bases). The material sequenced was unsorted PBMCs, taken approximately 6.5 years after starting antiretroviral therapy. The CDR3 nucleotides are TGTGCTAGTGGTCCGGGACGGCAGACTAGAGTGGAACAAGAGACCCAGTACTTC. Amino acids: CASGPGRQTRVEQETQYF.